The 5 T cell receptor beta chains reported below all come from one sample, sequenced in a study of cytomegalovirus exposure and HLA in healthy donors. Primers: 60 Vbeta forward and 13 Jbeta reverse. Clones were read by immunoSEQ multiplex PCR, and TCRdb kept only the in-frame ones, dropping some. This table holds some 120,000 clones, 8.5% found once. The sample comprised PBMCs. Receptors originate from a man aged 35 to 55 in good health and CMV-seronegative.

A note on this clone: At the DNA level, this CDR3 is encoded by other sequences in the same sample as well. The V gene is TRBV6-6, the J gene TRBJ2-7; TRBD1 is a possible D gene (6 bases). From germline, CDR1 is MNHNY and CDR2 SVGAGI (reference sequence). This CDR3 comprises 15 residues. Trimming left V 6 bases short and J 5 bases short, with 20 bases between. The CDR3 here is CASSSGQTGVHEQYF. The DNA for the CDR3 is TGTGCCAGCAGCTCCGGACAGACCGGGGTCCACGAGCAGTACTTC.

The V and J genes are TRBV11-3 and TRBJ2-7; 11 bases are a match to TRBD2. The junction had 5 bases not matched to a gene; V was cut back by 3 bases and J by 4 bases. CDR3 length: 15 residues. CDR1 SGHNT and CDR2 YENEEA come from the germline V gene. The CDR3: CASSLGSGGAYEQYF. CDR3 nucleotide sequence: TGTGCCAGCAGCTTGGGTAGCGGGGGGGCGTACGAGCAGTACTTC.

This clone came up a few times. CDR3 DNA: TGTGCCAGCAGCAACGGACAGGGGGCAACCTACGAGCAGTACTTC. This translates into CASSNGQGATYEQYF. The V gene is TRBV27, the J gene TRBJ2-7, with 11 nucleotides matching TRBD1. Trimming took 6 bases from V and 2 from J; bases not matched to a gene: 6. The CDR3 extends over 15 amino acids. Per the germline V gene, CDR1 is MNHEY and CDR2 is SMNVEV (reference sequence).

This clone was picked up a small number of times. V and J are TRBV5-1 and TRBJ1-2, with unresolved D. The CDR3 length is 13 residues. V was trimmed by 4 bases and J by 0 bases, leaving 7 bases between them. Per the germline V gene, CDR1 is SGHRS and CDR2 is YFSETQ. CDR3 protein: CASSPTANYGYTF. In nucleotides, the CDR3 is TGCGCCAGCAGCCCCACAGCTAACTATGGCTACACCTTC.

Only a few counts were recorded for this clone. The chain couples TRBV11-1 to TRBJ1-1, with no clear D. The CDR3 is 16 residues long. Trimming left V 2 bases short and J 3 bases short, with 16 bases between. Germline CDR1 is SGHAT and CDR2 is FQDESV (reference sequence). This CDR3 is CASSLRTPIRDTEAFF. In DNA, the CDR3 is TGTGCCAGCAGCTTAAGAACACCAATTCGGGACACTGAAGCTTTCTTT.